The 8 T cell receptor beta chains below all came from one sample that was sequenced in a study of CD8+CD57+ T cells in acquired aplastic anemia. Profiles of TCR beta VDJ and CDR3 were generated from a genomic DNA template. TCRdb re-called the reads with MiXCR, one entry per CDR3 protein. The sample shows a few hundred thousand distinct CDR3 sequences, almost 50% of them seen only once. Patients chosen for sequencing had CD8+CD57+ cells that had expanded, as shown by flow cytometry. Sequenced material: sorted CD4+, CD8+, or CD8+CD57+ T cells (not recorded which) from PBMCs. All receptors derive from a human donor with aplastic anemia.

The chain uses TRBV3-1 and TRBJ1-2; a weak D match, TRBD1 (6 bases). This CDR3 region has 15 residues. Germline values: CDR1 LGHDT, CDR2 YNNKEL (reference sequence). V dropped 1 base and J dropped 2 bases, with 11 bases sitting between them. Here the CDR3 reads CASSQAAGANYGYTF. The CDR3 DNA reads as TGTGCCAGCAGCCAAGCGGCAGGGGCGAACTATGGCTACACCTTC.

For this clonotype: This may be a read error, as it is one base from a much larger clone. V is TRBV25-1 and J is TRBJ1-5; tentatively, D is TRBD1 (5 bases). Trimming took 7 bases from V and 3 from J, leaving 10 bases between them. The CDR3 length is 13 residues. CDR1 is MGHDK and CDR2 is SYGVNS in the germline V gene. This chain's CDR3 is CASMEGLNQPQHF. In nucleotides, the CDR3 is TGTGCCAGCATGGAGGGACTCAATCAGCCCCAGCATTTT.

Details on this clonotype: Here the CDR3 omits its conserved ending phenylalanine or tryptophan, so a read error is the likely source. Because the CDR3's place on the DNA is in doubt, the DNA is left out and the CDR3 is given as listed by TCRdb. CDR3 loop: CASSLDRDSPTMSSC. The chain uses TRBV7-2 and TRBJ2-1; TRBD1 reflects the table's D call only, with no check against the DNA. The CDR3 is 15 amino acids long, termini counted. Germline lookup yields CDR1 SGHTA and CDR2 FQGNSA.

The V gene is TRBV19, the J gene TRBJ1-1, with 7 bases identical to TRBD1. Trimming took 9 bases from V and 3 from J; bases not matched to a gene: 13. Germline V CDR1 and CDR2: LNHDA, SQIVND (reference sequence). The length of the CDR3 is 15 residues. CDR3 loop: CASSGHLTGHTEAFF. CDR3 DNA sequence: TGTGCCAGCAGCGGACACCTGACAGGGCACACTGAAGCTTTCTTT.

Note on this clonotype: The conserved final phenylalanine or tryptophan is absent from the CDR3, which likely points to a read error. The J gene is TRBJ1-1, the V gene TRBV10-2; D may be TRBD1 (6 bases). Germline values: CDR1 WSHSY, CDR2 SAAADI. The length of the CDR3 is 16 residues. V lost 2 bases and J lost 5, with 18 bases in between. CDR3 coding DNA: TGCGCCAGCAGTGAGCGACTAGCGGGGGGGCTTACTGAAGCTTTCCTT. Protein sequence: CASSERLAGGLTEAFL.

This clonotype was counted only a few times. This sequence joins TRBV25-1 and TRBJ1-6; D is possibly TRBD1 (6 bases). The CDR3 is 15 residues long. Deletions cut 5 bases from V and 2 bases from J, with 10 bases between. Germline V gene data show CDR1 as MGHDK and CDR2 as SYGVNS. This chain's CDR3 is CASSPGTTYNSPLHF. The CDR3 coding sequence is TGTGCCAGCAGTCCCGGGACAACCTATAATTCACCCCTCCACTTT.

Points on this clonotype: This sequence may be a read error, since a much larger clone differs from it by one base. The conserved closing phenylalanine or tryptophan is absent in this CDR3, likely reflecting a read error. V gene TRBV6-6 combines with J gene TRBJ2-1, with D perhaps matching TRBD2 (5 bases). Germline loops: CDR1 MNHNY, CDR2 SVGAGI (reference sequence). The CDR3 loop spans 14 amino acids. V was shortened by 7 bases and J by 7 bases, with 17 bases between the two germline ends. The CDR3 spells CASKTRVGENEQFS. The DNA for the CDR3 is TGTGCCAGCAAAACCCGGGTCGGGGAGAATGAGCAGTTCTCC.

V is TRBV15 and J is TRBJ1-1, with 7 bases lining up with TRBD1. With V trimmed by 6 bases and J by 5 bases, 6 bases remained unmatched. CDR1 LNHNV and CDR2 YYDKDF come from the germline V gene (reference sequence). This CDR3 is 13 amino acids long. CDR3 DNA: TGTGCCACCAGAGACAGGGAGGAAACTGAAGCTTTCTTT. Its translation: CATRDREETEAFF.